This T cell receptor (beta chain) was sequenced during a study of cytomegalovirus exposure and HLA in healthy donors. Findings and limits, study-wide: Most likely, a cluster of highly shared sequence variants arose as a sequencing artifact. A list of around 150 TCR beta chains associated with cytomegalovirus was given.

CDR3 length: 12 residues. Per the germline V gene, CDR1 is SGHDT and CDR2 is YYEEEE. Between the trimmed V and J ends, which lost 4 bases and 2 bases, there was a span of 6 bases. With 60 Vbeta and 13 Jbeta primers, the PCR was carried out. Here immunoSEQ multiplex PCR was the method, and the copy in TCRdb shows in-frame clones only, minus some. The table has roughly 150,000 clones, approximately 82% seen once. As regards this clone: Its matching antigen is unknown.

The sequence derives from a man aged 18 to 30 in good health and CMV-seropositive. Source material: PBMCs. The chain uses TRBV5-6 and TRBJ1-2; D is ambiguous. The CDR3 loop reads CASSLTNYGYTF. CDR3 nucleotide sequence: TGTGCCAGCAGCCTCACAAACTATGGCTACACCTTC.